One sample yielded the 5 T cell receptor beta chains listed below, sequenced in a study of blood T cell repertoires in COVID-19. TCRdb's copy holds only in-frame clones and misses some; the assay was immunoSEQ multiplex PCR. This table holds 120,000 or so clones, about 86% found once. Sequences were obtained from peripheral blood. These receptors originate from a man older than 75 with active or convalescent COVID-19.

This clone has just one count. V usage is TRBV2 and J usage is TRBJ1-6; D may be TRBD1 (5 bases). This CDR3 region has 15 residues. Germline V CDR1 and CDR2: SNHLY, FYNNEI. Trimming pared 1 base from V and 8 bases from J, leaving 12 bases between. The CDR3 nucleotides read TGTGCCAGCAGTGAAGTCTGGGGCTCGGATTCACCCCTCCACTTT. Protein: CASSEVWGSDSPLHF.

J is TRBJ1-5 and V is TRBV5-1, with 7 bases fitting TRBD1. Trimming at V came to 4 bases and at J to 4 bases, leaving 5 bases not matched to a gene. The CDR3 sequence is 14 residues long. Germline CDR1 is SGHRS and CDR2 is YFSETQ. In DNA, the CDR3 is TGCGCCAGCAGCATGGGACAGAAAAATCAGCCCCAGCATTTT. Protein: CASSMGQKNQPQHF.

The genes are TRBV23-1 and TRBJ2-4; D not certain. TRBV23-1 belongs to the ORF category, with a function that is uncertain. V gave up 0 bases and J gave up 2 bases, with 8 bases separating them. This CDR3 has 15 amino acids. The DNA for the CDR3 is TGCGCCAGCAGTCAATCAAGAGCGACCAAAAACATTCAGTACTTC. Translation: CASSQSRATKNIQYF.

This chain joins TRBV2 and TRBJ1-2; D not certain. V lost 2 bases to trimming and J lost 2 bases, with 9 bases between them. Germline V gene lookup returns CDR1 SNHLY and CDR2 FYNNEI. The CDR3 is 14 amino acids. CDR3 nucleotide sequence: TGTGCCAGCAGTGAAATATCGGGGAACTATGGCTACACCTTC. It is translated as CASSEISGNYGYTF.

The chain employs TRBV7-2 and TRBJ2-1, with 14 bases identical to TRBD2. The V gene's germline CDR1 is SGHTA and CDR2 FQGNSA. Trimming removed 0 bases from V and 7 bases from J; junction bases left unmatched: 5. This CDR3 has 17 residues. The CDR3 sequence: CASSLAGTSGGGNEQFF. DNA for the CDR3: TGTGCCAGCAGCTTAGCCGGGACTAGCGGGGGAGGGAATGAGCAGTTCTTC. The entire variable domain, with the rest obtained from reference TRBV7-2 and TRBJ2-1, is as follows: GAGVSQSPSNKVTEKGKDVELRCDPISGHTALYWYRQSLGQGLEFLIYFQGNSAPDKSGLPSDRFSAERTGGSVSTLTIQRTQQEDSAVYLCASSLAGTSGGGNEQFFGPGTRLTVL.